This T cell receptor beta chain was profiled in a study of T cells expressing NK-cell markers. Study-level information: One of the eight sequenced donors was seronegative, whereas the other seven were HCMV-seropositive.

Regarding this clonotype: Its antigen is undetermined.

Study-level results: As a fraction of CD8+ T cells, dominant NKG2C+ clonotypes reached roughly 1.0-7.5% in more than five donors. Four of the donors also had these clonotypes leading their CD3+CD56-NKG2C+ fraction.

Germline CDR1 KGHDR, CDR2 SFDVKD. This CDR3 is 12 amino acids long. Following a re-call of the 5' RACE reads, TCRdb has one entry per CDR3 protein and lacks DNA. Found here are some 460,000 distinct CDR3 sequences; the top ten clones hold more than 1.4%. This TCR came from a woman aged 45-60 years in good health. The chain joins TRBV24-1 to TRBJ1-1. Sequencing used blood T cells: a sorted CD56 or NKG2C T cell subset, CD4+ or CD8+ T cells, or bulk PBMC T cells (not recorded which). CDR3 sequence: CATSDSHTEAFF.